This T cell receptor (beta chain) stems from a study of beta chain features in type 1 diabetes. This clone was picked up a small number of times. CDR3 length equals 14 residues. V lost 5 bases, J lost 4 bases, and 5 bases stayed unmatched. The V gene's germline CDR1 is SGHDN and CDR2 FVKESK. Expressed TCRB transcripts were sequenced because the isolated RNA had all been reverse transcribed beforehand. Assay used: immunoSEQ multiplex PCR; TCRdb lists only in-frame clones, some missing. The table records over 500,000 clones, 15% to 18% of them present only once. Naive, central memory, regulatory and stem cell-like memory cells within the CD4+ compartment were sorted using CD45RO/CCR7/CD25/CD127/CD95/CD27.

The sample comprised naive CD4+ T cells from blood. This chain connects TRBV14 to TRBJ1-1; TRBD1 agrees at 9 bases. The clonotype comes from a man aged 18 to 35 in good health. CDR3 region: CASSFLQGATEAFF. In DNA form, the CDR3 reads TGTGCCAGCAGCTTCCTACAGGGGGCCACTGAAGCTTTCTTT.